Listed below are T cell receptor beta chains from one sample, sequenced in a study of cytomegalovirus exposure and HLA in healthy donors. Only in-frame clones appear in the TCRdb table, and some are missing; sequencing was by immunoSEQ multiplex PCR. The sample includes more than 45,000 clones, 72% of them seen just once. The material sequenced was PBMCs. Receptors originate from a man aged 25 to 45 in good health and CMV-seronegative. CDR3s include the opening cysteine and the closing phenylalanine or tryptophan. A D gene is named only where the DNA matches it firmly. Clone sizes are given selectively: once, few, many, or a class where the clone is expanded.

V gene: TRBV19; D gene: NA; clone size: once; J gene: TRBJ1-2; CDR3 DNA: TGTGCCAGTACAGGGGCTAACTATGGCTACACCTTC; CDR3 protein: CASTGANYGYTF
V gene: TRBV7-8; D gene: TRBD2; clone size: NA; J gene: TRBJ2-7; CDR3 DNA: TGTGCCAGCAGCTTAGGTTCTCCGACTAGCGGGAGAAATACATCCTACGAGCAGTACTTC; CDR3 protein: CASSLGSPTSGRNTSYEQYF
V gene: TRBV5-4; D gene: NA; clone size: NA; J gene: TRBJ2-1; CDR3 DNA: TGTGCCAGCAGCCGCGGTATTTCAAATCTAAACAATGAGCAGTTCTTC; CDR3 protein: CASSRGISNLNNEQFF
V gene: TRBV5-1; D gene: TRBD1; clone size: NA; J gene: TRBJ1-5; CDR3 DNA: TGCGCCAGCAGCCCGGAGGGACAGGGAAGGAATCAGCCCCAGCATTTT; CDR3 protein: CASSPEGQGRNQPQHF
V gene: TRBV9; D gene: NA; clone size: NA; J gene: TRBJ1-4; CDR3 DNA: TGTGCCAGCAGCGTAGGGCAGGACAGAGGACCAACTAATGAAAAACTGTTTTTT; CDR3 protein: CASSVGQDRGPTNEKLFF
V gene: TRBV29-1; D gene: NA; clone size: few; J gene: TRBJ1-1; CDR3 DNA: TGCAGCGCGGGGGGACTAATGAACACTGAAGCTTTCTTT; CDR3 protein: CSAGGLMNTEAFF
V gene: TRBV4-1; D gene: NA; clone size: NA; J gene: TRBJ2-1; CDR3 DNA: TGCGCCAGCAGCCAAGAAAGTAATAGAAATGAGCAGTTCTTC; CDR3 protein: CASSQESNRNEQFF
V gene: TRBV5-6; D gene: NA; clone size: NA; J gene: TRBJ2-5; CDR3 DNA: TGTGCCAGCAGCTTTGCAGGACAAGAGACCCAGTACTTC; CDR3 protein: CASSFAGQETQYF
V gene: TRBV15; D gene: NA; clone size: NA; J gene: TRBJ2-1; CDR3 DNA: TGTGCCACCAGCAAAGAGGGGAGAGAATTGGGCAATGAGCAGTTCTTC; CDR3 protein: CATSKEGRELGNEQFF
V gene: TRBV4-2; D gene: NA; clone size: NA; J gene: TRBJ2-1; CDR3 DNA: TGTGCCAGCAGCCAAGTCGGGGAGGTGGGTTACAATGAGCAGTTCTTC; CDR3 protein: CASSQVGEVGYNEQFF
V gene: TRBV5-5; D gene: NA; clone size: few; J gene: TRBJ2-5; CDR3 DNA: TGTGCCAGCAGACGGGATTGGATAGCGGAAACTCAAGAGACCCAGTACTTC; CDR3 protein: CASRRDWIAETQETQYF
V gene: TRBV5-1; D gene: TRBD2; clone size: NA; J gene: TRBJ2-7; CDR3 DNA: TGCGCCAGCAGCTTGGCCTGGGGGAGGGGCTCCTACGAGCAGTACTTC; CDR3 protein: CASSLAWGRGSYEQYF
V gene: TRBV7-9; D gene: TRBD2; clone size: NA; J gene: TRBJ2-3; CDR3 DNA: TGTGCCAGCAGCTTAACGACTAGCGCAGATACGCAGTATTTT; CDR3 protein: CASSLTTSADTQYF
V gene: TRBV18; D gene: TRBD1; clone size: NA; J gene: TRBJ1-1; CDR3 DNA: TGTGCCAGCGAGACAGGGCGGGACACTGAAGCTTTCTTT; CDR3 protein: CASETGRDTEAFF
V gene: TRBV2; D gene: NA; clone size: NA; J gene: TRBJ1-1; CDR3 DNA: TGTGCCAGCACCTTGAACACTGAAGCTTTCTTT; CDR3 protein: CASTLNTEAFF
V gene: TRBV5-6; D gene: NA; clone size: NA; J gene: TRBJ1-2; CDR3 DNA: TGTGCCAGCAGCTTGGGGGCTTGGGCTAACTATGGCTACACCTTC; CDR3 protein: CASSLGAWANYGYTF
V gene: TRBV29-1; D gene: TRBD1; clone size: few; J gene: TRBJ1-1; CDR3 DNA: TGCAGCGCCCAGGGACAGGGGGCCACTGAAGCTTTCTTT; CDR3 protein: CSAQGQGATEAFF
V gene: TRBV11-2; D gene: NA; clone size: few; J gene: TRBJ2-7; CDR3 DNA: TGTGCCAGCAGCTTAGTGGCCGAGCAGTACTTC; CDR3 protein: CASSLVAEQYF
V gene: TRBV19; D gene: NA; clone size: NA; J gene: TRBJ2-7; CDR3 DNA: TGTGCCAGTAGTATAGATGTTGGAGGACCGATCTACGAGCAGTACTTC; CDR3 protein: CASSIDVGGPIYEQYF
V gene: TRBV5-4; D gene: TRBD2; clone size: NA; J gene: TRBJ2-5; CDR3 DNA: TGTGCCAGCAGCCTAGGGGGGACTAGCGGGAGTGAGACCCAGTACTTC; CDR3 protein: CASSLGGTSGSETQYF
V gene: TRBV9; D gene: TRBD2; clone size: NA; J gene: TRBJ2-7; CDR3 DNA: TGTGCCAGCAGCGTATCTCGGGAGGGCCTGGAGCAGTACTTC; CDR3 protein: CASSVSREGLEQYF
V gene: TRBV5-1; D gene: TRBD1; clone size: NA; J gene: TRBJ1-1; CDR3 DNA: TGCGCCAGCAGCTTCGTCGGGGGGACAGGGGGCACTGAAGCTTTCTTT; CDR3 protein: CASSFVGGTGGTEAFF
V gene: TRBV6-1; D gene: NA; clone size: NA; J gene: TRBJ1-4; CDR3 DNA: TGTGCCAGCAGTAAGGGGTTAGTCGAAAAACTGTTTTTT; CDR3 protein: CASSKGLVEKLFF
V gene: TRBV6-5; D gene: NA; clone size: NA; J gene: TRBJ1-1; CDR3 DNA: TGTGCCAGCAGTTACCCCGGGACAACGAACACTGAAGCTTTCTTT; CDR3 protein: CASSYPGTTNTEAFF
V gene: TRBV5-1; D gene: TRBD1; clone size: few; J gene: TRBJ1-1; CDR3 DNA: TGCGCCAGCAGCTTGGCCGGACAGGCAAACACTGAAGCTTTCTTT; CDR3 protein: CASSLAGQANTEAFF
V gene: TRBV2; D gene: NA; clone size: NA; J gene: TRBJ2-3; CDR3 DNA: TGTGCCAGCAGGGGGATAAGGCAGGGTATGACAGATACGCAGTATTTT; CDR3 protein: CASRGIRQGMTDTQYF
V gene: TRBV2; D gene: NA; clone size: NA; J gene: TRBJ2-5; CDR3 DNA: TGTGCCAGCAGTGAAGAGACCCCACAGGTAGAGCAGTACTTC; CDR3 protein: CASSEETPQVEQYF